These T cell receptor beta chains were read from a single sample in a study of T cells in localized non-small cell lung cancer. Assay: immunoSEQ multiplex PCR; the TCRdb copy retains only in-frame clones and omits some. In the table there are more than 30,000 clones, over 75% of which are singletons. This sample comprised peripheral blood, obtained before any cancer treatment. These receptors all stem from a male donor at least 60 years old with stage III lung adenocarcinoma. Each CDR3 is given with its conserved first and last residue. A D gene is named only where the DNA matches it firmly. The size field is filled for only some rows; it gives once, few, many or a size class.

>.|TRBJ2-1|.|TRBV2
TGTGCCAGCAGCAAGGGAAGCTCCTACAATGAGCAGTTCTTC
CASSKGSSYNEQFF
>.|TRBJ2-7|.|TRBV5-1
TGCGCCAGCCGGACGGAGATCAGTCTGAGGGAGCAGTACTTC
CASRTEISLREQYF
>.|TRBJ1-4|few|TRBV7-9
TGTGCCAGCAGCTGGGGTATCAGGGGCCTACCAACTAATGAAAAACTGTTTTTT
CASSWGIRGLPTNEKLFF
>.|TRBJ2-1|.|TRBV7-9
TGTGCCAGCAGCTTAGAAGGTAGCCCCGCCTACAATGAGCAGTTCTTC
CASSLEGSPAYNEQFF
>TRBD1|TRBJ1-2|.|TRBV2
TGTGCCAGCAGCGCCGAGGACAGGGGGCACGGCTACACCTTC
CASSAEDRGHGYTF
>.|TRBJ2-1|.|TRBV5-1
TGCGCCAGCAGCTTGCGGGCTATAGGTGAGCAGTTCTTC
CASSLRAIGEQFF
>.|TRBJ2-3|.|TRBV6-1
TGTGCCAGCAGTGAAGGTGGGGGTCGTGCAGATACGCAGTATTTT
CASSEGGGRADTQYF
>.|TRBJ2-1|few|TRBV27
TGTGCCAGCAGTTTAGGGGGCTCCTACAATGAGCAGTTCTTC
CASSLGGSYNEQFF
>.|TRBJ1-1|.|TRBV5-1
TGCGCCAGCAGCTTGTCTGGGACCACGAACACTGAAGCTTTCTTT
CASSLSGTTNTEAFF
>.|TRBJ1-4|once|TRBV5-1
TGCGCCAGCAGATTAACAGGGTCCTCTGGGGAAAAACTGTTTTTT
CASRLTGSSGEKLFF
>.|TRBJ1-2|.|TRBV27
TGTGCCAGCAGGGCCCTTGGGGGCTATGGCTACACCTTC
CASRALGGYGYTF
>.|TRBJ2-3|.|TRBV6-1
TGTGCCAGCAGTGAAGCTTGGCCAGGGGATCCAGATACGCAGTATTTT
CASSEAWPGDPDTQYF
>.|TRBJ2-3|.|TRBV19
TGTGCCAGTAGTATAGATGGATCGAGCAGCACAGATACGCAGTATTTT
CASSIDGSSSTDTQYF
>TRBD2|TRBJ2-1|.|TRBV29-1
TGCAGCGTTGGGGCCGCGGGAGATACGAGCAAGTCCTACAATGAGCAGTTCTTC
CSVGAAGDTSKSYNEQFF
>.|TRBJ2-1|.|TRBV11-3
TGTGCCAGCAGCTTAGAAGGTTCCTACAATGAGCAGTTCTTC
CASSLEGSYNEQFF
>TRBD1|TRBJ1-1|few|TRBV29-1
TGCAGCGTTGAAACGTCCGGGACAGGGGCTTTCTTT
CSVETSGTGAFF
>TRBD1|TRBJ1-4|once|TRBV7-2
TGTGCCAGCAGCCGTGACAGGGTGGGGGAAAAACTGTTTTTT
CASSRDRVGEKLFF
>TRBD2|TRBJ2-7|.|TRBV6-6
TGTGCCGCTTCCCGACGGGGGGAAAAAAACGAGCAGTACTTC
CAASRRGEKNEQYF
>TRBD1|TRBJ1-5|.|TRBV28
TGTGCCAGCAGTTTCCACAGGGGCGCTCAGCCCCAGCATTTT
CASSFHRGAQPQHF
>TRBD1|TRBJ1-1|.|TRBV2
TGTGCCAGCAGCCGGGACAGGCCGATTCCTGAAGCTTTCTTT
CASSRDRPIPEAFF
>.|TRBJ1-5|.|TRBV6-6
TGTGCCAGCAGTCACGATTATAGCAATCAGCCCCAGCATTTT
CASSHDYSNQPQHF
>TRBD1|TRBJ2-4|.|TRBV5-1
TGCGCCAGCAGCCTGCATGACAGGGGCGGAGACATTCAGTACTTC
CASSLHDRGGDIQYF
>.|TRBJ2-7|.|TRBV5-4
TGTGCCAGCAGCTTGGGCTCCACCCTCTACGAGCAGTACTTC
CASSLGSTLYEQYF
>TRBD2|TRBJ2-7|.|TRBV6-5
TGTGCCAGCAGTTCCCGGGAGGTTCCCTACGAGCAGTACTTC
CASSSREVPYEQYF
>TRBD1|TRBJ1-4|.|TRBV5-1
TGCGCCAGCAGCTTCGGGGGACAGCGAAGGGTCGAAAAACTGTTTTTT
CASSFGGQRRVEKLFF
>TRBD1|TRBJ2-7|.|TRBV7-3
TGTGCCAGCAGCTCCCAACAGGGGAGCGAGCAGTACTTC
CASSSQQGSEQYF
>.|TRBJ1-3|.|TRBV2
TGTGCCAGCAGTGAAATGGGGTACTCTGGAAACACCATATATTTT
CASSEMGYSGNTIYF
>.|TRBJ1-1|.|TRBV18
TGTGCCAGCTCACCGGGACACCAGAACACTGAAGCTTTCTTT
CASSPGHQNTEAFF
>.|TRBJ1-1|.|TRBV7-3
TGTGCCAGCAGCTTAGGGAGACTGGGACCTAGCACTGAAGCTTTCTTT
CASSLGRLGPSTEAFF
>TRBD1|TRBJ1-2|.|TRBV30
TGTGCCTGGGGACAGGGTAGGGGCTACACCTTC
CAWGQGRGYTF
>.|TRBJ1-5|few|TRBV7-7
TGTGCCAGCAGCCTAGACAGGAATCAGCCCCAGCATTTT
CASSLDRNQPQHF
>TRBD2|TRBJ2-3|.|TRBV19
TGTGCCAGTAGCTCGCTCCTAGCGGGGGGCACAGATACGCAGTATTTT
CASSSLLAGGTDTQYF
>.|TRBJ2-5|.|TRBV5-1
TGCGCCAGCAGCCTGGACAGAGAAGAGACCCAGTACTTC
CASSLDREETQYF
>.|TRBJ1-5|.|TRBV6-1
TGTGCCAGCAACAACCGGAACAGGGTCGCTCAGCCCCAGCATTTT
CASNNRNRVAQPQHF
>.|TRBJ2-1|.|TRBV2
TGTGCCAGCGGAGGGGCCACGAGAAATGAGCAGTTCTTC
CASGGATRNEQFF
>.|TRBJ2-7|.|TRBV21-1
TGTGCCAGCAGTACAGACAGGGGCCCCTACGAGCAGTACTTC
CASSTDRGPYEQYF
>.|TRBJ2-5|.|TRBV18
TGTGCCAGCTCACCGAGCGGCCAAGAGACCCAGTACTTC
CASSPSGQETQYF
>.|TRBJ2-7|few|TRBV27
TGTGCCAGCAGGACCGGGGTACCCTACGAGCAGTACTTC
CASRTGVPYEQYF
>TRBD1|TRBJ1-2|.|TRBV6-5
TGTGCCAGCAGAAAGACAGGGTCGACTAACTATGGCTACACCTTC
CASRKTGSTNYGYTF
>TRBD1|TRBJ1-2|.|TRBV30
TGTGCCTGGACGGGGAGTAACAGGGGCGTCTATGGCTACACCTTC
CAWTGSNRGVYGYTF
>.|TRBJ2-3|.|TRBV9
TGTGCCAGCAGCCCACGCACAGATACGCAGTATTTT
CASSPRTDTQYF
>.|TRBJ2-7|.|TRBV27
TGTGCCAGCAGTCCGACTCTTCAGGGCGGACCGCACTACGAGCAGTACTTC
CASSPTLQGGPHYEQYF
>.|TRBJ1-4|once|TRBV11-2
TGTGCCAGCACCACCGGCGTATACCTTACAACTAATGAAAAACTGTTTTTT
CASTTGVYLTTNEKLFF
>.|TRBJ2-7|.|TRBV27
TGTGCCAGCAGTTTATCGCGCGGCATGGCCTACGAGCAGTACTTC
CASSLSRGMAYEQYF
>.|TRBJ1-4|.|TRBV7-2
TGTGCCAGCAGCTCTGGGCAGGGCTCTAATGAAAAACTGTTTTTT
CASSSGQGSNEKLFF
>.|TRBJ1-6|.|TRBV6-6
TGTGCCAGCAGTTACTCAGATTATAATTCACCCCTCCACTTT
CASSYSDYNSPLHF
>.|TRBJ2-7|.|TRBV28
TGTGCCAGCAATCAGGGTTCCTACGAGCAGTACTTC
CASNQGSYEQYF
>TRBD1|TRBJ1-2|.|TRBV6-5
TGTGCCAGCAGAACTTCGGGACAGGGATACGGCTACACCTTC
CASRTSGQGYGYTF
>.|TRBJ1-2|few|TRBV7-9
TGTGCCAGCAGCTTTAGGAACTATGGCTACACCTTC
CASSFRNYGYTF
>.|TRBJ2-5|.|TRBV11-3
TGTGCCAGCAGCTTCCAGGGGAGAGAGACCCAGTACTTC
CASSFQGRETQYF
>.|TRBJ2-1|.|TRBV7-8
TGTGCCAGCAGCTTAGTTCCGGGTTTTCAGTTCTTC
CASSLVPGFQFF
>TRBD1|TRBJ1-2|.|TRBV2
TGTGCCAGCAGAGAAGGGACAGACTATGGCTACACCTTC
CASREGTDYGYTF